Listed below are T cell receptor beta chains from one sample, sequenced in a study of blood T cell repertoires in COVID-19. TCRdb's table, derived via immunoSEQ multiplex PCR, lists solely in-frame clones and lacks some. This table has 310,000 or so clones, 87% appearing once. The sample comprised PBMCs or T cells enriched from blood (not recorded which). The source of these receptors is a woman in her 30s who had recovered from COVID-19. The CDR3 runs from the conserved cysteine through the conserved F or W. D genes are given only for firm matches.

cdr3_aa	v_call	d_call	j_call
CASSLTGRGELFF	TRBV19	NA	TRBJ2-2
CAWTRGTDYNSPLHF	TRBV30	TRBD1	TRBJ1-6
CASTPGGQGANTQYF	TRBV6-5	TRBD1	TRBJ2-3
CASSPSDRGREKLFF	TRBV7-2	TRBD1	TRBJ1-4
CASRDTRSGNTIYF	TRBV10-2	NA	TRBJ1-3
CASNQGVYTHEQFF	TRBV19	TRBD1	TRBJ2-1
CASGDGQGDYEQYF	TRBV12-5	TRBD1	TRBJ2-7
CASSVGGTGDDEQYF	TRBV9	TRBD1	TRBJ2-7
CASSSFWAFSETRGPDRATYGYTF	TRBV19	TRBD1	TRBJ1-2
CASSTPRQDNQPQHF	TRBV6-6	NA	TRBJ1-5
CASSLVAGGSTGELFF	TRBV7-8	TRBD2	TRBJ2-2
CAITRVSTDTQYF	TRBV10-3	NA	TRBJ2-3
CASSSLAEAFF	TRBV6-5	NA	TRBJ1-1
CASSLDRQGTLHF	TRBV11-2	NA	TRBJ1-6
CASRREYQETQYF	TRBV5-1	NA	TRBJ2-5
CAIRATGLGELFF	TRBV10-3	NA	TRBJ2-2
CASSLSGYQETQYF	TRBV28	NA	TRBJ2-5
CASSLRVRGSYEQYF	TRBV5-6	NA	TRBJ2-7
CASSPGMDRAVHEQYF	TRBV18	TRBD1	TRBJ2-7
CATTGRGADTQYF	TRBV5-8	NA	TRBJ2-3
CASSQGPGHNYGYTF	TRBV4-3	NA	TRBJ1-2
CASSYGAADAYEQYF	TRBV6-2/TRBV6-3	NA	TRBJ2-7
CAWSVAAGYTF	TRBV30	NA	TRBJ1-2
CASGFTGSGGWQFF	TRBV12-5	TRBD2	TRBJ2-1
CARNRFWPQHF	TRBV10-1	NA	TRBJ1-5
CASSEFVGQLYNSPLHF	TRBV6-1	TRBD1	TRBJ1-6
CASSLGTGDSGDTIYF	TRBV13	TRBD1	TRBJ1-3
CASSGAGMENTGELFF	TRBV7-9	NA	TRBJ2-2
CASSPEPLGEKLFF	TRBV7-9	NA	TRBJ1-4
CATRGDRGAHEQYF	TRBV28	TRBD1	TRBJ2-7
CASSLISGGPGGDTQYF	TRBV13	TRBD2	TRBJ2-3
CASSQDIQGTAGSPLHF	TRBV4-3	TRBD1	TRBJ1-6
CASSRDSNYGYTF	TRBV10-1	TRBD1	TRBJ1-2
CASSPGSGGETQYF	TRBV9	TRBD2	TRBJ2-5
CASSPDPGSYNEQFF	TRBV4-1	NA	TRBJ2-1
CSAPGGTEAFF	TRBV20-1	NA	TRBJ1-1
CASSYSLRRSGNTIYF	TRBV6-5	NA	TRBJ1-3
CASSLEGRVGETQYF	TRBV11-3	NA	TRBJ2-5
CASSTDRVFQPQHF	TRBV9	TRBD1	TRBJ1-5
CASEGQGWYGYTF	TRBV25-1	TRBD1	TRBJ1-2
CASRQGTYEQYF	TRBV7-2	NA	TRBJ2-7
CATSDLRGQINSPLHF	TRBV24-1	NA	TRBJ1-6
CASSRQITARCVF	TRBV4-1	NA	TRBJ1-4
CASSTGVITDTQYF	TRBV5-5	NA	TRBJ2-3
CASTFPESTDTQYF	TRBV11-2	NA	TRBJ2-3
CATKGGSGNTIYF	TRBV25-1	NA	TRBJ1-3